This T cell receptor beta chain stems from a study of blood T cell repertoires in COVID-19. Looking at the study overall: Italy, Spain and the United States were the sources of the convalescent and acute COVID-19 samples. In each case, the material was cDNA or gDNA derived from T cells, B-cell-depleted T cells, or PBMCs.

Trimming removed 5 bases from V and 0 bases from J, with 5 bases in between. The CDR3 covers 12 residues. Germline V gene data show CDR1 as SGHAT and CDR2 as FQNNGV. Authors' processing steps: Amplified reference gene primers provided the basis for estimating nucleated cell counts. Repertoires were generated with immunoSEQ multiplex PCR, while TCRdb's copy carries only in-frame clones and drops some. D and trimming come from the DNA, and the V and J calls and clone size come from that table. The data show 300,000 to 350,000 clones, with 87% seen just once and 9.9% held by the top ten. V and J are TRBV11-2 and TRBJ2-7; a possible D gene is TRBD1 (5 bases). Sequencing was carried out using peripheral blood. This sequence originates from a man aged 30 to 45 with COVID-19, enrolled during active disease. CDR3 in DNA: TGTGCCAGCAGCGGGGCCTCCTACGAGCAGTACTTC. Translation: CASSGASYEQYF.